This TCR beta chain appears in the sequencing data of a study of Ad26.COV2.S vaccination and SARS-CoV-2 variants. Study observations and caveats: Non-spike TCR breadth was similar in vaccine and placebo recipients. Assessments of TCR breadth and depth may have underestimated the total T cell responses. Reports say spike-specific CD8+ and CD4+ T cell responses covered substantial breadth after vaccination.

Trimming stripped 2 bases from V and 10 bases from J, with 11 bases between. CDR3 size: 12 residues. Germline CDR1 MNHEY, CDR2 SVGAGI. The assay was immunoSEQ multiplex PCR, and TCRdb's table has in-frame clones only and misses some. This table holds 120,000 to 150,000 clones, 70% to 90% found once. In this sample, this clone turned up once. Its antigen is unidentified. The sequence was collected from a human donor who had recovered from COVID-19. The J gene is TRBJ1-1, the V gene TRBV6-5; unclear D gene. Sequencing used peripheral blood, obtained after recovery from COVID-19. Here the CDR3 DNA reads TGTGCCAGCAGTTACCCGGAGGCCGGAGCTTTCTTT. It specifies CASSYPEAGAFF.